Listed here are 20 T cell receptor beta chains from one sample, sequenced in a study of blood T cell repertoires in COVID-19. Clones were read by immunoSEQ multiplex PCR, and TCRdb kept only the in-frame ones, dropping some. The table includes 200,000 to 250,000 clones, roughly 86% detected once. Material: peripheral blood. These receptors were taken from a woman aged 30 to 39 who had recovered from COVID-19.

The rearrangement links TRBV7-2 to TRBJ2-1; D remains ambiguous. CDR1 and CDR2 (germline): SGHTA, FQGNSA. V gave up 6 bases and J gave up 4 bases, with 10 bases separating them. The CDR3 has 13 amino acids. CDR3 amino acids: CASSPGSYNEQFF. In DNA form, the CDR3 reads TGTGCCAGCAGTCCCGGTTCTTACAATGAGCAGTTCTTC.

J is TRBJ2-2 and V is TRBV2; D possibly corresponds to TRBD2 (5 bases). V lost 6 bases and J 0 bases, leaving 11 bases between the germline ends. Germline V gives CDR1 SNHLY, CDR2 FYNNEI. The CDR3 sequence is 15 residues long. The DNA for the CDR3 is TGTGCCAGCAGCCCGGGATCTGCGAACACCGGGGAGCTGTTTTTT. Protein sequence: CASSPGSANTGELFF.

This clone was picked up one time. The rearrangement uses TRBV20-1 and TRBJ1-1; D not certain. Trimming pared 3 bases from V and 4 bases from J, leaving 12 bases between. The CDR3 consists of 13 residues. Germline V CDR1 and CDR2: DFQATT, SNEGSKA (reference sequence). The CDR3 is CSASGRGVTEAFF. The CDR3 coding sequence is TGCAGTGCTAGTGGTCGTGGAGTCACTGAAGCTTTCTTT.

V is TRBV2 and J is TRBJ2-3, with D maybe TRBD1 (5 bases). Germline assignment: CDR1 SNHLY and CDR2 FYNNEI. V lost 6 bases to trimming and J lost 6 bases, with 16 bases between them. The CDR3 spans 14 residues. CDR3 protein: CASSRASGFDTQYF. The CDR3 DNA reads as TGTGCCAGCAGCAGAGCCTCAGGGTTCGATACGCAGTATTTT.

This chain connects TRBV7-3 to TRBJ1-1, with 7 bases lining up with TRBD1. The CDR3 is made up of 15 amino acids. Germline V gene lookup returns CDR1 SGHTA and CDR2 FQGTGA. The trim removed 0 bases at V and 3 bases at J, leaving 4 bases unmatched. CDR3: CASSLTPTGDTEAFF. As DNA, the CDR3 is TGTGCCAGCAGCTTAACTCCCACAGGGGACACTGAAGCTTTCTTT.

The chain combines TRBV14 with TRBJ1-2; maybe TRBD1 (6 bases). Germline-derived CDR1 and CDR2 are SGHDN and FVKESK. Trimming took off 4 bases at V and 3 bases at J, with 15 bases between the two ends. The CDR3 length is 15 residues. The chain's CDR3 is CASSRLSGDYYGYTF. CDR3 coding DNA: TGTGCCAGCAGCCGATTGTCAGGGGATTACTATGGCTACACCTTC. The variable domain in full, completed from reference TRBV14 and TRBJ1-2, reads EAGVTQFPSHSVIEKGQTVTLRCDPISGHDNLYWYRRVMGKEIKFLLHFVKESKQDESGMPNNRFLAERTGGTYSTLKVQPAELEDSGVYFCASSRLSGDYYGYTFGSGTRLTVV.

This chain joins TRBV7-2 and TRBJ1-1, with 10 bases identical to TRBD1. The CDR3 length is 15 residues. Unmatched junction bases numbered 6, after V lost 5 bases and J lost 3 bases. Per the germline V gene, CDR1 is SGHTA and CDR2 is FQGNSA. The CDR3 region is CASSQRTGGHTEAFF. The DNA of the CDR3 is TGTGCCAGCAGCCAGCGGACAGGGGGTCACACTGAAGCTTTCTTT.

The chain uses TRBV5-1 and TRBJ2-7, with 12 bases lining up with TRBD2. CDR1 SGHRS and CDR2 YFSETQ come from the germline V gene. The CDR3 has 15 amino acids. V lost 0 bases to trimming and J lost 2 bases; unmatched junction nucleotides: 0. In DNA form, the CDR3 reads TGCGCCAGCAGCTTGGCTAGCGGGGGGGCCTACGAGCAGTACTTC. Encoded protein: CASSLASGGAYEQYF. The whole variable domain, filled in from reference TRBV5-1 and TRBJ2-7, reads KAGVTQTPRYLIKTRGQQVTLSCSPISGHRSVSWYQQTPGQGLQFLFEYFSETQRNKGNFPGRFSGRQFSNSRSEMNVSTLELGDSALYLCASSLASGGAYEQYFGPGTRLTVT.

The rearrangement joins TRBV5-6 to TRBJ1-5; maybe TRBD1 (5 bases). Trimming shortened V by 2 bases and J by 4 bases, and 25 bases separated the two germline ends. The germline gives CDR1 SGHDT, CDR2 YYEEEE. The CDR3 is 19 amino acids. The CDR3 coding sequence is TGTGCCAGCAGCTTATATGGGAATGGGTTGGGCCGGGGGAATCAGCCCCAGCATTTT. Translating it yields CASSLYGNGLGRGNQPQHF. The complete variable domain, with remaining parts taken from reference TRBV5-6 and TRBJ1-5, reads DAGVTQSPTHLIKTRGQQVTLRCSPKSGHDTVSWYQQALGQGPQFIFQYYEEEERQRGNFPDRFSGHQFPNYSSELNVNALLLGDSALYLCASSLYGNGLGRGNQPQHFGDGTRLSIL.

This chain joins TRBV4-3 and TRBJ2-7; TRBD1 agrees at 9 bases. The V gene's germline CDR1 is LGHNA and CDR2 YSLEER. The CDR3 is 15 residues long. The V segment lost 3 bases and the J segment 1 base; nucleotides outside the gene matches: 4. The DNA for the CDR3 is TGCGCCAGCAGCCATTCACAGGGGGCATCCTACGAGCAGTACTTC. It is translated as CASSHSQGASYEQYF.

This chain links TRBV19 with TRBJ1-6; D might be TRBD1 (6 bases). The germline CDR1 and CDR2 sequences are LNHDA and SQIVND (reference sequence). CDR3 length equals 12 residues. The V end was cut by 4 bases, the J end by 19 bases, with 17 bases between. The CDR3 bases are TGTGCCAGTAGTACCGCTGGGGGGGCCCCTCACTTT. This sequence encodes CASSTAGGAPHF. The full variable domain, in which reference TRBV19 and TRBJ1-6 provide the parts outside the CDR3, is DGGITQSPKYLFRKEGQNVTLSCEQNLNHDAMYWYRQDPGQGLRLIYYSQIVNDFQKGDIAEGYSVSREKKESFPLTVTSAQKNPTAFYLCASSTAGGAPHFGNGTRLTVT.

The V gene is TRBV6-2 or TRBV6-3, the J gene TRBJ1-1; possibly TRBD1 for D (5 bases). Germline V gives CDR1 MNHEY, CDR2 SVGEGT. V was pared by 4 bases and J by 1 base, with 7 bases between. The CDR3 sequence is 13 residues long. This chain's CDR3 is CASSLQANTEAFF. Written as DNA, the CDR3 is TGTGCCAGCAGTTTACAGGCGAACACTGAAGCTTTCTTT.

The V and J genes are TRBV7-9 and TRBJ2-1; 10 nucleotides agree with TRBD2. CDR3 length: 17 amino acids. The germline CDR1 and CDR2 sequences are SEHNR and FQNEAQ (reference sequence). V shed 2 bases and J 5 bases; nucleotides not matched to a gene: 9. The CDR3 DNA sequence: TGTGCCAGCAGCTTAAAGGGTAGACTAGCGGGTAACAATGAGCAGTTCTTC. Residues: CASSLKGRLAGNNEQFF. Using reference TRBV7-9 and TRBJ2-1 for the parts outside the CDR3, the full variable domain is DTGVSQNPRHKITKRGQNVTFRCDPISEHNRLYWYRQTLGQGPEFLTYFQNEAQLEKSRLLSDRFSAERPKGSFSTLEIQRTEQGDSAMYLCASSLKGRLAGNNEQFFGPGTRLTVL.

This sequence joins TRBV7-9 and TRBJ1-6; D call uncertain. This CDR3 contains 15 residues. V dropped 1 base and J dropped 7 bases, with 11 bases sitting between them. The germline V gene encodes CDR1 SEHNR and CDR2 FQNEAQ (reference sequence). CDR3 sequence reads: CASSLDFEENSPLHF. CDR3 sequence (DNA): TGTGCCAGCAGCTTAGATTTCGAGGAAAATTCACCCCTCCACTTT.

The chain combines TRBV15 with TRBJ2-3; D perhaps matches TRBD2 (6 bases). V lost 0 bases and J lost 6, with 22 bases in between. Germline values: CDR1 LNHNV, CDR2 YYDKDF (reference sequence). The CDR3 has 18 amino acids. This CDR3 reads CATSRDLSGLASADTQYF. CDR3 in DNA: TGTGCCACCAGCAGAGACCTCTCCGGGCTAGCGTCTGCGGATACGCAGTATTTT.

The CDR3 nucleotides are TGTGCCAGCAGCTCCTCCGCAAGGGGGTTTATAGATACGCAGTATTTT. Translated, it gives CASSSSARGFIDTQYF. The chain carries TRBV7-9 and TRBJ2-3, with D possibly being TRBD1 (6 bases). Germline-derived CDR1 and CDR2 are SEHNR and FQNEAQ (reference sequence). V was shortened by 4 bases and J by 5 bases, with 19 bases between the two germline ends. The CDR3 runs 16 residues.

The chain combines TRBV19 with TRBJ2-1, with D possibly TRBD2 on 5 matching bases. V dropped 2 bases and J dropped 6 bases, with 20 bases sitting between them. This CDR3 contains 17 residues. CDR1 and CDR2 (germline): LNHDA, SQIVND (reference sequence). The CDR3 reads CASSIISPAGNVNEQFF. The CDR3 DNA follows: TGTGCCAGTAGTATAATAAGTCCCGCGGGCAACGTCAATGAGCAGTTCTTC.

The V gene is TRBV6-5, the J gene TRBJ2-7; D ambiguous. V was cut by 5 bases and J by 1 base, with 15 bases left in between. The CDR3 is made up of 15 amino acids. Germline V gives CDR1 MNHEY, CDR2 SVGAGI. CDR3 in DNA: TGTGCCAGCAGTATACTACCCGACGGTTCCTACGAGCAGTACTTC. This encodes CASSILPDGSYEQYF.

The V and J genes are TRBV5-1 and TRBJ2-3; no definite D call. V was cut by 1 base and J by 2 bases, with 8 bases left in between. This CDR3 is built from 14 residues. Germline CDR1 is SGHRS and CDR2 is YFSETQ. In nucleotides, the CDR3 is TGCGCCAGCAGCTTGTTACGGTTCACAGATACGCAGTATTTT. It translates to CASSLLRFTDTQYF.

The chain is built from TRBV6-6 and TRBJ1-3, with a tentative D call TRBD1 (6 bases). Trimming took off 6 bases at V and 1 base at J, with 13 bases between the two ends. The CDR3 extends over 15 amino acids. CDR1 and CDR2 from the germline V gene are MNHNY and SVGAGI (reference sequence). The CDR3 sequence is CASSEKQGSGNTIYF. The DNA for the CDR3 is TGTGCCAGCAGCGAAAAACAGGGTTCTGGAAACACCATATATTTT.